Below, 15 T cell receptor beta chains from the same sample are listed, as sequenced in a study of response to subunit inactivated influenza vaccine. TCRdb redid the calling of the RT-PCR reads with MiXCR, one entry per CDR3 protein. Of some 600,000 distinct CDR3 sequences detected, around 15% appear once; the ten largest clones hold 6.5% to 8%. Sequencing used PBMCs from blood, obtained approximately 15 days before vaccination. The receptors stem from a man aged 45-65 years who received an inactivated influenza vaccine.

This clonotype was seen a handful of times. The rearrangement uses TRBV6-2 or TRBV6-3 and TRBJ2-2, with 8 bases aligning to TRBD1. The V gene end was trimmed by 6 bases and the J gene end by 5 bases; junction bases not matched to a gene: 8. Germline CDR1 reads MNHEY; CDR2 reads SVGEGT. The CDR3 is 15 residues long. The CDR3 loop is CASRNGQGGTGELFF. The CDR3 DNA follows: TGTGCCAGCAGGAACGGACAGGGAGGAACCGGGGAGCTGTTTTTT.

The chain employs TRBV5-4 and TRBJ2-5, with a tentative D call TRBD2 (5 bases). The CDR3 covers 14 residues. Trimming took 1 base from V and 2 from J, leaving 9 bases between them. Per germline, CDR1 SGHNT and CDR2 YYREEE (reference sequence). CDR3 sequence reads: CASSLPAGQETQYF. The CDR3 nucleotides read TGTGCCAGCAGCTTGCCGGCGGGTCAAGAGACCCAGTACTTC.

This clonotype was seen once. This chain uses TRBV20-1 with TRBJ2-4; the D gene is possibly TRBD1 (5 bases). The V gene's germline CDR1 is DFQATT and CDR2 SNEGSKA (reference sequence). Trimming took off 5 bases at V and 5 bases at J, with 13 bases between the two ends. This CDR3 region has 13 residues. CDR3 protein: CSALGVRENIQYF. CDR3 nucleotide sequence: TGCAGTGCTTTGGGTGTCAGGGAAAACATTCAGTACTTC.

This clonotype appeared a few times. The gene calls are TRBV6-2 or TRBV6-3 and TRBJ2-7; no firm D call. From germline, CDR1 is MNHEY and CDR2 SVGEGT. V was clipped by 8 bases and J by 5 bases, with 10 bases between them. The CDR3 is 11 residues long. The CDR3: CASADVNEQYF. The CDR3 DNA sequence: TGTGCCAGCGCGGATGTCAACGAGCAGTACTTC.

The table lists this clonotype with a few counts. The chain couples TRBV12-3 or TRBV12-4 to TRBJ1-6; TRBD1 might be the D (6 bases). The V and J ends lost 7 bases and 3 bases respectively, with 13 bases between them. The CDR3 sequence is 15 residues long. CDR3 bases: TGTGCCAGCAAGGGGGGCAGCCACTATAATTCACCCCTCCACTTT. Protein sequence: CASKGGSHYNSPLHF.

J is TRBJ2-1 and V is TRBV15; TRBD2 aligns across 16 bases. This CDR3 has 16 residues. The junction had 6 bases not matched to a gene; V was cut back by 5 bases and J by 8 bases. Per the germline V gene, CDR1 is LNHNV and CDR2 is YYDKDF (reference sequence). For the CDR3, the DNA is TGTGCCACCAGCGGCGGGACTAGCGGGGGGGCGGATGAGCAGTTCTTC. Encoded protein: CATSGGTSGGADEQFF.

This clonotype turned up a few times. The chain couples TRBV20-1 to TRBJ1-5, with D hard to call. The length of the CDR3 is 13 residues. Looked up from germline, CDR1 is DFQATT and CDR2 is SNEGSKA (reference sequence). The V end lost 6 bases, the J end lost 3 bases, and 12 bases lay between the germline ends. This chain's CDR3 is CSARTMNNQPQHF. In DNA form, the CDR3 reads TGCAGTGCAAGAACGATGAACAATCAGCCCCAGCATTTT.

The rearrangement joins TRBV28 to TRBJ2-1; 10 bases map to TRBD1. This CDR3 has 16 amino acids. CDR1 MDHEN and CDR2 SYDVKM come from the germline V gene. J lost 2 bases, V lost 2 bases, and 3 bases had no gene match. CDR3 in amino acids: CASSLVGTGAYNEQFF. The CDR3 DNA reads as TGTGCCAGCAGTTTAGTCGGGACAGGGGCCTACAATGAGCAGTTCTTC.

This clonotype was detected many times. The chain has TRBV27 and TRBJ2-1, with 11 bases matching TRBD2. The ends lost 6 bases at V and 4 bases at J; junction bases unmatched: 2. The germline CDR1 and CDR2 sequences are MNHEY and SMNVEV (reference sequence). The CDR3 is made up of 14 amino acids. CDR3 protein: CASRTSGIYNEQFF. In DNA form, the CDR3 reads TGTGCCAGCAGGACTAGCGGGATTTACAATGAGCAGTTCTTC.

This clonotype came up a few times. The chain uses TRBV6-2 or TRBV6-3 and TRBJ2-3; a weak D match, TRBD2 (6 bases). This CDR3 is 12 amino acids long. The germline V gene encodes CDR1 MNHEY and CDR2 SVGEGT. V was clipped by 6 bases and J by 8 bases, with 12 bases between them. CDR3 coding DNA: TGTGCCAGCAGCGCGGGACTCGCTACGCAGTATTTT. It translates to CASSAGLATQYF.

V is TRBV20-1 and J is TRBJ2-5; D unresolved. Germline-derived CDR1 and CDR2 are DFQATT and SNEGSKA (reference sequence). This CDR3 spans 12 amino acids. V was pared by 5 bases and J by 1 base, with 8 bases between. The chain's CDR3 is CSALTLQETQYF. The CDR3 nucleotides read TGCAGTGCTCTTACACTCCAAGAGACCCAGTACTTC.

V gene TRBV7-2 combines with J gene TRBJ1-5, with D possibly being TRBD1 (5 bases). CDR3 length: 15 amino acids. Trimming pared 1 base from V and 6 bases from J, leaving 13 bases between. The germline V gene encodes CDR1 SGHTA and CDR2 FQGNSA. The CDR3 is CASSLEARRGQPQHF. CDR3 sequence (DNA): TGTGCCAGCAGCTTAGAAGCCAGGAGGGGTCAGCCCCAGCATTTT.

This clonotype was observed a handful of times. The genes are TRBV9 and TRBJ2-1; TRBD2 matches at 8 bases. Germline V gene sequence: CDR1 SGDLS, CDR2 YYNGEE. Germline trimming cut 4 bases from V and 4 bases from J; bases unmatched to any gene: 7. The CDR3 length is 15 residues. The CDR3 DNA reads as TGTGCCAGCAGCCCGGGTAGCGGGGTATACAATGAGCAGTTCTTC. It codes for CASSPGSGVYNEQFF.

The rearrangement joins TRBV3-1 to TRBJ2-1, with TRBD2 matching over 10 bases. V lost 4 bases to trimming and J lost 7 bases; unmatched junction nucleotides: 10. The CDR3 contains 16 residues. Germline V lookup: CDR1 LGHDT, CDR2 YNNKEL (reference sequence). The DNA for the CDR3 is TGTGCCAGCAGCCCAGCACTAGCGGGGAGAGGGAATGAGCAGTTCTTC. It translates to CASSPALAGRGNEQFF.

This sequence joins TRBV5-1 and TRBJ2-5, with a tentative D call TRBD1 (6 bases). CDR3 length: 22 amino acids. Germline CDR1 and CDR2: SGHRS and YFSETQ. V gave up 0 bases and J gave up 4 bases, with 34 bases separating them. The CDR3 region is CASSLVLGPWSGARNLGETQYF. CDR3 sequence (DNA): TGCGCCAGCAGCTTGGTTCTCGGTCCTTGGTCAGGGGCGAGAAATTTGGGAGAGACCCAGTACTTC.